This TCR beta chain derives from a study of OX40 agonist ivuxolimab in advanced cancers. Background on the whole study: Ivuxolimab was an agonistic, fully human IgG2 monoclonal antibody directed against OX40 (CD134), a costimulatory receptor. Intravenous ivuxolimab was administered to patients every 2 weeks at six dose levels: 0.01, 0.1, 0.3, 1.5, 3 and 10 mg/kg. Among the 50 to 55 dose-escalation patients, approximately 20 had hepatocellular carcinoma, roughly 15 melanoma, 9 renal cell carcinoma and 9 head and neck cancer. A male proportion of roughly 80% and a mean age of approximately 58 years, ranging from about 20 to 80, were recorded for the dose-escalation cohort. Patients were allowed to have had prior anti-PD-1, anti-PD-L1 or anti-CTLA-4 therapy, and around 40% of the dose-escalation patients had previously received checkpoint inhibitors. Three dose-escalation patients achieved partial responses, one with hepatocellular carcinoma and two with cutaneous melanoma. Peripheral TCRbeta sequencing aimed to test whether ivuxolimab altered TCR sequence diversity and caused clonal T-cell expansion. The paper reports the monotherapy dose-escalation portion (N of about 56 patients) of the phase I ivuxolimab trial. What the authors observed across the whole study: The antigen specificity of the clonally expanded peripheral T cells was not determined. At doses of 0.1 to 3.0 mg/kg, clonal expansion of both CD4+ and CD8+ T cells in blood was seen between baseline and week 6. Low levels of normalized T-cell clonal expansion were also seen in some patients who did not respond. After ivuxolimab, expanded clones were on average more numerous among CD8+ T cells than among CD4+ T cells. In partial responders in the 0.1-3.0 mg/kg groups, normalized peripheral clonal expansion was found to be among the lowest, especially among CD8+ T cells.

The trial excluded patients who had a history of autoimmune disease or who were on systemic immunosuppression. Peripheral blood for TCR sequencing was collected from all dose cohorts at baseline, on cycle 4 day 1, and on cycle 7 day 1. Samples were obtained from an open-label, multicenter, first-in-human phase I dose-escalation trial of ivuxolimab. The trial enrolled adults with locally advanced or metastatic head and neck squamous cell, hepatocellular, melanoma or renal cell carcinoma. CD4+ and CD8+ T cells were sorted separately from peripheral blood before TCR sequencing. V loses 6 bases, J loses 2 bases, and the germline ends lie 10 bases apart. CDR1 is given as MRHNA and CDR2 as SNTAGT, both from the germline V gene. The CDR3 sequence holds 13 residues, the cysteine and phenylalanine included. The entry retains the CDR3 DNA only, 39 bases that are in frame from base 1. Genomic DNA was extracted from sorted cells for sequencing of the TCRbeta CDR3 region. The immunoSEQ Assay was used for sequencing of TCRbeta CDR3 regions. TCRdb's version of the immuneACCESS table is confined to in-frame rearrangements and falls short of the full clone set. An unresolved V gene accounts for under half of the shortfall where checked; the remainder is of unknown origin. The table for this sample lists a few thousand clones; roughly 70% of them were counted only once. The ten biggest clones cover 65% to 90% of the sample.

This clone was seen only once. Its recognized antigen is unknown. Within one base of it there is no much larger clone, and no base qualities were kept. Resting on one read, the evidence is weak. The starting material was CD4+ or CD8+ T cells sorted from blood, obtained in a trial of the OX40 agonist ivuxolimab. The chain is made from TRBV6-4 and TRBJ1-2; the D gene is not confidently resolved. The receptor was isolated from an adult with an advanced solid tumor such as melanoma, head and neck, liver or kidney cancer. The bases read TGTGCCAGCAGCGCCACAGAGAACTATGGCTACACCTTC. This sequence encodes CASSATENYGYTF.